Presented here are 19 T cell receptor beta chains from one specimen sequenced in a study of monozygotic twins with inflammatory bowel disease. TCRdb re-called the 5' RACE reads and gives one entry per CDR3 protein, without DNA. The sample has 350,000 to 550,000 distinct CDR3 sequences; the top ten hold 2% to 2.5%. Material: blood. These receptors all stem from a human donor with ulcerative colitis or Crohn's disease, or a healthy co-twin of an affected twin (not recorded which).

The V call is TRBV5-1, the J call TRBJ2-1; TCRdb's D gene call, TRBD2, goes unchecked for lack of DNA. The CDR3 is 13 residues long. Germline CDR1 and CDR2: SGHRS and YFSETQ. The CDR3: CASRFAGDYIWFF.

This chain uses TRBV4-1 with TRBJ2-5; TCRdb indicates TRBD1, and absent DNA this call remains unverified. The germline V gene encodes CDR1 MGHRA and CDR2 YSYEKL. The CDR3 is made up of 14 amino acids. CDR3 sequence reads: CASSQEQGEETQYF.

The V and J genes are TRBV29-1 and TRBJ1-5. Germline assignment: CDR1 SQVTM and CDR2 ANQGSEA. CDR3 size: 16 residues. The CDR3 reads CSVATGSQASNQPQHF.

The chain carries TRBV28 and TRBJ1-1. This CDR3 region has 11 residues. CDR1 and CDR2 (germline): MDHEN, SYDVKM. CDR3 amino acids: CASSLNSEAFF. Supplemented by reference TRBV28 and TRBJ1-1, the full variable domain reads DVKVTQSSRYLVKRTGEKVFLECVQDMDHENMFWYRQDPGLGLRLIYFSYDVKMKEKGDIPEGYSVSREKKERFSLILESASTNQTSMYLCASSLNSEAFFGQGTRLTVV.

The chain links TRBV5-1 to TRBJ2-2; the D call from TCRdb, TRBD1, cannot be confirmed without DNA. This CDR3 is built from 17 residues. Germline V gene lookup returns CDR1 SGHRS and CDR2 YFSETQ. CDR3 in amino acids: CASSLAAGQINTGELFF.

V gene TRBV6-1 combines with J gene TRBJ1-1; TCRdb proposes TRBD1, but this gene call is untestable without DNA. CDR1 is MNHNS, CDR2 SASEGT, per germline. CDR3 length equals 14 residues. CDR3 in amino acids: CASFFGGAGTEAFF.

The chain is built from TRBV27 and TRBJ2-2; TCRdb proposes TRBD2, but this gene call is untestable without DNA. The CDR3 loop spans 14 amino acids. CDR1 and CDR2 from the germline V gene are MNHEY and SMNVEV (reference sequence). This CDR3 reads CASSVGPYTGELFF.

This chain links TRBV2 with TRBJ1-1; TCRdb calls TRBD1, which cannot be checked without DNA. The length of the CDR3 is 12 residues. The germline V gene encodes CDR1 SNHLY and CDR2 FYNNEI. The CDR3 spells CASSSQDRRAFF.

The chain couples TRBV3-1 to TRBJ2-7; the D call from TCRdb, TRBD1, cannot be confirmed without DNA. Germline lookup yields CDR1 LGHDT and CDR2 YNNKEL (reference sequence). This CDR3 comprises 13 residues. The CDR3 loop reads CASSPNGRGEQYF.

The chain uses TRBV6-1 and TRBJ2-1; TCRdb calls TRBD1, which cannot be checked without DNA. Germline V gives CDR1 MNHNS, CDR2 SASEGT. This CDR3 has 17 residues. CDR3 in amino acids: CASSPLWGSGLDNEQFF.

J is TRBJ2-2 and V is TRBV12-3 or TRBV12-4; TCRdb's D call, TRBD1, is unchecked because there is no DNA. The CDR3 extends over 13 amino acids. CDR3 sequence reads: CASPGPYTGELFF.

J is TRBJ2-1 and V is TRBV4-1. The germline V gene encodes CDR1 MGHRA and CDR2 YSYEKL. The CDR3 sequence is 13 residues long. CDR3 loop: CASSHLTYNEQFF.

The chain combines TRBV7-3 with TRBJ2-5; TCRdb gives TRBD1 as the D gene, but with no DNA this cannot be confirmed. The CDR3 is 16 amino acids. In germline, CDR1 is SGHTA, CDR2 FQGTGA. CDR3 region: CASSLMGNTGLETQYF. Drawing the rest from reference TRBV7-3 and TRBJ2-5, the complete variable domain is GAGVSQTPSNKVTEKGKYVELRCDPISGHTALYWYRQSLGQGPEFLIYFQGTGAADDSGLPNDRFFAVRPEGSVSTLKIQRTERGDSAVYLCASSLMGNTGLETQYFGPGTRLLVL.

This chain joins TRBV20-1 and TRBJ1-2; TCRdb designates TRBD1, a call that cannot be tested without DNA. The CDR3 covers 14 residues. Germline V gene sequence: CDR1 DFQATT, CDR2 SNEGSKA (reference sequence). This CDR3 is CSGMRSGGNYGYTF.

The CDR3 is CASSFGQTGTGELFF. This chain uses TRBV7-6 with TRBJ2-2; TCRdb proposes TRBD1, but this gene call is untestable without DNA. CDR1 SGHVS and CDR2 FNYEAQ come from the germline V gene. The CDR3 length is 15 residues.

This chain links TRBV19 with TRBJ1-5; the TRBD1 assignment by TCRdb is unverifiable without DNA. Germline V gene lookup returns CDR1 LNHDA and CDR2 SQIVND (reference sequence). The CDR3 is 17 residues long. CDR3: CASSIPRTANSNQPQHF.

The J gene is TRBJ1-2, the V gene TRBV5-6; the TCRdb call, TRBD1, lacks DNA for checking. The CDR3 covers 15 residues. Germline V gene lookup returns CDR1 SGHDT and CDR2 YYEEEE. The CDR3: CASSPGGQGGYGYTF.

CDR3: CASSPRGDYYGYTF. The chain carries TRBV7-2 and TRBJ1-2. CDR1 and CDR2 (germline): SGHTA, FQGNSA. The CDR3 has 14 amino acids.

The chain uses TRBV15 and TRBJ2-3; checking the TCRdb D call of TRBD1 is not possible without DNA. Germline assignment: CDR1 LNHNV and CDR2 YYDKDF (reference sequence). The CDR3 length is 17 residues. The CDR3: CATSRGRRDRGLDTQYF. Looking up the rest from reference TRBV15 and TRBJ2-3 gives the full variable domain: DAMVIQNPRYQVTQFGKPVTLSCSQTLNHNVMYWYQQKSSQAPKLLFHYYDKDFNNEADTPDNFQSRRPNTSFCFLDIRSPGLGDTAMYLCATSRGRRDRGLDTQYFGPGTRLTVL.